Following are 22 T cell receptor beta chains from one sample sequenced in a study of T cell responses to AZD1222 COVID-19 vaccine. The method was immunoSEQ multiplex PCR; TCRdb's version includes in-frame clones alone and lacks a portion of them. The sample contains tens of thousands of clones, around 82% of which appear only once. The material sequenced was peripheral blood, taken on day 0 of AZD1222 vaccination. Receptor source: an adult in good health.

The J gene is TRBJ2-7, the V gene TRBV7-8; 14 bases are a match to TRBD2. The CDR3 totals 15 residues. The junction had 6 bases not matched to a gene; V was cut back by 4 bases and J by 7 bases. The V gene's germline CDR1 is SGHVS and CDR2 FQNEAQ. Written as DNA, the CDR3 is TGTGCCAGCAGCTCGACGACTAGCGGGAGGGGAGAGCAGTACTTC. The encoded protein is CASSSTTSGRGEQYF.

J is TRBJ1-1 and V is TRBV5-4; D gene ambiguous. Trimming cost V 1 base and J 3 bases, with 7 bases left between them. The CDR3 sequence is 13 residues long. CDR1 is SGHNT, CDR2 YYREEE, per germline (reference sequence). CDR3 protein: CASSLRGDTEAFF. The CDR3 nucleotides are TGTGCCAGCAGCTTGCGCGGGGACACTGAAGCTTTCTTT.

In its sample, this clone was seen once. The chain combines TRBV27 with TRBJ2-1, with 14 positions matching TRBD2. The CDR3 is made up of 17 amino acids. CDR1 and CDR2 from the germline V gene are MNHEY and SMNVEV (reference sequence). J gave up 3 bases and V 5 bases, and 6 bases lay outside the gene matches. The DNA of the CDR3 is TGTGCCAGCAGTCTCCGACTAGCGGGGGGGGACTACAATGAGCAGTTCTTC. Protein sequence: CASSLRLAGGDYNEQFF.

The rearrangement uses TRBV6-1 and TRBJ1-3, with D hard to call. Germline V gene sequence: CDR1 MNHNS, CDR2 SASEGT. V shed 3 bases and J shed 0 bases, with 3 bases lying between them. This CDR3 spans 13 amino acids. Here the CDR3 DNA reads TGTGCCAGCAGTGAGCGCTCTGGAAACACCATATATTTT. This sequence encodes CASSERSGNTIYF.

The rearrangement links TRBV5-1 to TRBJ1-2, with D possibly matching TRBD1 (6 bases). V was pared by 1 base and J by 8 bases, with 15 bases between. Per the germline V gene, CDR1 is SGHRS and CDR2 is YFSETQ. CDR3 length: 14 residues. Here the CDR3 DNA reads TGCGCCAGCAGCTTGACGTCAGGGGCCAGGGGCTACACCTTC. This translates into CASSLTSGARGYTF.

This clone has just a few counts. The V gene is TRBV7-9, the J gene TRBJ1-1; TRBD1 matches at 7 bases. V lost 4 bases, J lost 1 base, and 3 bases stayed unmatched. Germline CDR1 is SEHNR and CDR2 is FQNEAQ (reference sequence). The CDR3 covers 14 residues. The CDR3 nucleotides read TGTGCCAGCAGCTCACAGGGGTGGAACACTGAAGCTTTCTTT. Its protein is CASSSQGWNTEAFF.

CDR3 region: CASSQDSGQRNQPQHF. Here the CDR3 DNA reads TGTGCCAGCAGCCAAGATTCGGGACAGAGAAATCAGCCCCAGCATTTT. This chain uses TRBV14 with TRBJ1-5; TRBD1 matches at 7 bases. This CDR3 has 16 residues. The junction had 6 bases not matched to a gene; V was cut back by 0 bases and J by 4 bases. CDR1 and CDR2 from the germline V gene are SGHDN and FVKESK.

This clone was seen ten or more times. This chain uses TRBV6-1 with TRBJ2-3, with D perhaps TRBD2 (5 bases). Germline CDR1 reads MNHNS; CDR2 reads SASEGT. V shed 3 bases and J shed 6 bases, with 13 bases lying between them. This CDR3 region has 14 residues. For the CDR3, the DNA is TGTGCCAGCAGTGACGGGAACCCCGGGGATACGCAGTATTTT. Encoded protein: CASSDGNPGDTQYF.

The rearrangement joins TRBV7-8 to TRBJ1-5; no definite D call. Looked up from germline, CDR1 is SGHVS and CDR2 is FQNEAQ. The germline V and J ends were trimmed by 5 bases and 6 bases, with 14 bases remaining between them. The CDR3 runs 14 residues. The CDR3 protein is CASSPRRSGQPQHF. The CDR3 DNA is TGTGCCAGCAGCCCGAGGAGGTCGGGTCAGCCCCAGCATTTT. The complete variable domain, with remaining parts taken from reference TRBV7-8 and TRBJ1-5, reads GAGVSQSPRYKVAKRGQDVALRCDPISGHVSLFWYQQALGQGPEFLTYFQNEAQLDKSGLPSDRFFAERPEGSVSTLKIQRTQQEDSAVYLCASSPRRSGQPQHFGDGTRLSIL.

V and J are TRBV5-1 and TRBJ1-4, with 8 bases that match TRBD1. CDR3 length: 15 amino acids. Trimming took 6 bases from V and 8 from J; bases not matched to a gene: 12. Germline CDR1 and CDR2: SGHRS and YFSETQ. CDR3 in DNA: TGCGCCAGCACTAGGGACAGGCCCCTTGAAGAAAAACTGTTTTTT. This encodes CASTRDRPLEEKLFF.

This clone has a handful of counts. The rearrangement uses TRBV4-1 and TRBJ1-1; TRBD1 matches 11 bases. Per germline, CDR1 MGHRA and CDR2 YSYEKL. Losses at the gene ends were 0 bases for V and 4 bases for J; bases not matched to a gene: 10. The CDR3 spans 18 residues. DNA of the CDR3: TGCGCCAGCAGCCAAGATAGGGGACAGGGGGATGTTAGCACTGAAGCTTTCTTT. It codes for CASSQDRGQGDVSTEAFF.

V gene TRBV5-4 combines with J gene TRBJ2-5; D is perhaps TRBD1 (5 bases). CDR1 SGHNT and CDR2 YYREEE come from the germline V gene (reference sequence). The CDR3 spans 13 residues. Between the trimmed V and J ends, which lost 4 bases and 3 bases, there was a span of 10 bases. The CDR3 nucleotides are TGTGCCAGCAGCATGACAGTCGAAGAGACCCAGTACTTC. Amino acid sequence: CASSMTVEETQYF.

The chain is built from TRBV28 and TRBJ2-7, with D possibly being TRBD2 (6 bases). Germline loops: CDR1 MDHEN, CDR2 SYDVKM. CDR3 length: 13 residues. Trimming removed 6 bases at V and 3 bases at J, with 12 bases between. The CDR3 sequence: CASRSQGLYEQYF. The DNA of the CDR3 is TGTGCCAGCAGGTCTCAGGGACTCTACGAGCAGTACTTC.

The CDR3 sequence: CASRRDPLEQYF. CDR3 in DNA: TGTGCCAGCAGGCGGGACCCCCTCGAGCAGTACTTC. The J gene is TRBJ2-7, the V gene TRBV6-5, with D possibly matching TRBD2 (6 bases). This CDR3 has 12 amino acids. V lost 6 bases, J lost 6 bases, and 12 bases lay in between. Germline loops: CDR1 MNHEY, CDR2 SVGAGI.

The V and J genes are TRBV19 and TRBJ2-2, with 8 bases matching TRBD2. This CDR3 has 16 amino acids. The V and J ends lost 2 bases and 1 base, in that order; junction bases with no gene match: 3. Germline V gene data show CDR1 as LNHDA and CDR2 as SQIVND (reference sequence). CDR3 coding DNA: TGTGCCAGTAGTATACGGGCGGGAGGGAACACCGGGGAGCTGTTTTTT. It is translated as CASSIRAGGNTGELFF.

V and J are TRBV3-1 (or the pseudogene TRBV3-2) and TRBJ2-5, with D hard to call. V shed 5 bases and J shed 4 bases, with 14 bases lying between them. Looked up from germline, CDR1 is LGHDT and CDR2 is YNNKEL (reference sequence). This CDR3 contains 14 residues. The CDR3 region is CASSIPLGGETQYF. The CDR3 coding sequence is TGTGCCAGCAGCATACCCTTGGGCGGAGAGACCCAGTACTTC.

This clone is medium-sized in the sample. The CDR3 DNA is TGTGCCAGTACTCCTAGGGGAACAGGGAATCAGCCCCAGCATTTT. Amino acids: CASTPRGTGNQPQHF. The chain links TRBV19 to TRBJ1-5; perhaps TRBD1 as D (6 bases). V dropped 7 bases and J dropped 4 bases, with 17 bases sitting between them. CDR3 length equals 15 residues. Germline values: CDR1 LNHDA, CDR2 SQIVND (reference sequence).

The chain joins TRBV20-1 to TRBJ1-1; D gene uncertain. From germline, CDR1 is DFQATT and CDR2 SNEGSKA (reference sequence). The V and J ends lost 6 bases and 7 bases respectively, with 9 bases between them. The CDR3 has 10 amino acids. CDR3 sequence: CSAPEVEAFF. DNA for the CDR3: TGCAGTGCCCCGGAGGTTGAAGCTTTCTTT.

The J gene is TRBJ2-7, the V gene TRBV4-1; D not resolved. The germline V gene encodes CDR1 MGHRA and CDR2 YSYEKL. Trimming took off 1 base at V and 0 bases at J, with 7 bases between the two ends. CDR3 length: 14 residues. CDR3 DNA sequence: TGCGCCAGCAGCCAAGGGTCTGGCTCCTACGAGCAGTACTTC. This translates into CASSQGSGSYEQYF.

The chain combines TRBV4-1 with TRBJ2-4; D remains unclear. Germline-derived CDR1 and CDR2 are MGHRA and YSYEKL. Trimming shortened V by 0 bases and J by 4 bases, and 10 bases separated the two germline ends. The CDR3 contains 15 residues. Here the CDR3 reads CASSQDLPSKNIQYF. The CDR3 coding sequence is TGCGCCAGCAGCCAAGATCTCCCTAGTAAAAACATTCAGTACTTC.

The genes are TRBV19 and TRBJ1-1; 8 bases fit TRBD1. This CDR3 is built from 14 residues. CDR1 and CDR2 from the germline V gene are LNHDA and SQIVND (reference sequence). The J segment lost 1 base and the V segment lost 6 bases, leaving 4 bases of the junction unmatched. The CDR3 sequence: CASRTGDRNTEAFF. CDR3 nucleotides: TGTGCCAGTAGGACAGGGGACAGGAACACTGAAGCTTTCTTT.

This rearrangement joins TRBV19 to TRBJ2-3; 9 bases are a match to TRBD1. Unmatched junction bases numbered 11, after V lost 6 bases and J lost 7 bases. Germline assignment: CDR1 LNHDA and CDR2 SQIVND (reference sequence). CDR3 size: 15 residues. The CDR3 DNA follows: TGTGCCAGTAGCCGGGACAGGGACCCGGCGAATACGCAGTATTTT. Translation: CASSRDRDPANTQYF.